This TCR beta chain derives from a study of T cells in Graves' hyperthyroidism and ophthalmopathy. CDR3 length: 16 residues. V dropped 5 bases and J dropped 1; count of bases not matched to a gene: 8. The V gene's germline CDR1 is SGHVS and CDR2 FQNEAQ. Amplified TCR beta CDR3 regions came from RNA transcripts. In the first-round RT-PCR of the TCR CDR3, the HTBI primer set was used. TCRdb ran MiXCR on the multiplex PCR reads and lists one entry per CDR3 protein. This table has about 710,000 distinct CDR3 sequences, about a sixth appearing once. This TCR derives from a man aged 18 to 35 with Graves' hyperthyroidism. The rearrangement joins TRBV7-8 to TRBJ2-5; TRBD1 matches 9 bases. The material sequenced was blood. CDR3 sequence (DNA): TGTGCCAGCAGCAACCCGGACAGGGGAACCCAAGAGACCCAGTACTTC. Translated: CASSNPDRGTQETQYF.